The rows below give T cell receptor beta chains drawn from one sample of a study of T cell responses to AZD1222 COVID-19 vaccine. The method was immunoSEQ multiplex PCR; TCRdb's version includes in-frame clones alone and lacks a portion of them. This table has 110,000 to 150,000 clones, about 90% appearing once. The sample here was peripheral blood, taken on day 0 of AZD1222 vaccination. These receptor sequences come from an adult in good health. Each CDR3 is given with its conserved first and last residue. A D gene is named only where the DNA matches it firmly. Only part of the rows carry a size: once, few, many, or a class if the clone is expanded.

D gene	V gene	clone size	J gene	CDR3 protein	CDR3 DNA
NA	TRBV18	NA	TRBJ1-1	CASSPPNLWNTEVFF	TGTGCCAGCTCACCACCAAATTTGTGGAACACTGAAGTTTTCTTT
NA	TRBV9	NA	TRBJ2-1	CASSVNGGGSYNEQFF	TGTGCCAGCAGCGTAAACGGGGGAGGCTCCTACAATGAGCAGTTCTTC
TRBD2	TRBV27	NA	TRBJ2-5	CASSLRPGGGTQYF	TGTGCCAGCAGTTTACGGCCGGGAGGAGGGACCCAGTACTTC
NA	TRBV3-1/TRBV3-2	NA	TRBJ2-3	CASSQEGKRVSGTDTQYF	TGTGCCAGCAGCCAAGAAGGAAAGCGGGTTTCCGGCACAGATACGCAGTATTTT
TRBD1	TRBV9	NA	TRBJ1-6	CASSVARGDYNSPLHF	TGTGCCAGCAGCGTAGCCAGGGGGGACTATAATTCACCCCTCCACTTT
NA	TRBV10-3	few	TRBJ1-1	CAISEGGVYTEAFF	TGTGCCATCAGTGAGGGCGGCGTGTACACTGAAGCTTTCTTT
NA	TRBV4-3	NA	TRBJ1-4	CASSQGPRISNEKLFF	TGCGCCAGCAGCCAAGGCCCACGGATTAGTAATGAAAAACTGTTTTTT
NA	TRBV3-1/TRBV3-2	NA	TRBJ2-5	CASSQDIGSGETQYF	TGTGCCAGCAGCCAAGATATTGGTAGCGGAGAGACCCAGTACTTC
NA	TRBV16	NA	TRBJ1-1	CASSQSGANPQAFF	TGTGCCAGCAGCCAATCCGGGGCAAATCCCCAGGCTTTCTTT
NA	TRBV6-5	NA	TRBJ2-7	CASSYSGNTHSYEQYF	TGTGCCAGCAGTTACTCGGGGAACACCCACTCCTACGAGCAGTACTTC
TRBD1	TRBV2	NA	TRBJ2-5	CASRGQLQETQYF	TGTGCCAGCAGGGGACAGTTACAAGAGACCCAGTACTTC
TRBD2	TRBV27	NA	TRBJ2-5	CASSPSGRASGFSRKTQYF	TGTGCCAGCTCCCCGAGCGGGAGGGCCTCAGGGTTCAGTAGGAAGACCCAGTACTTC
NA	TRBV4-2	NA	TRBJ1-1	CASSQREGEAFF	TGTGCCAGCAGCCAAAGGGAAGGTGAAGCTTTCTTT
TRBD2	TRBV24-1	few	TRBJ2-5	CATSDPRGGGGAQETQYF	TGTGCCACCAGTGATCCCAGAGGAGGCGGGGGGGCCCAAGAGACCCAGTACTTC
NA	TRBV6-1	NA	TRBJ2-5	CASSEGTFSQTQYF	TGTGCCAGCAGTGAAGGTACATTTTCGCAGACCCAGTACTTC
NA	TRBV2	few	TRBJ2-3	CASSVPTGARDTQYF	TGTGCCAGCAGTGTCCCAACAGGAGCCCGGGATACGCAGTATTTT
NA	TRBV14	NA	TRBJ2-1	CASSLGPHNEQFF	TGTGCCAGCAGCCTCGGACCCCACAATGAGCAGTTCTTC
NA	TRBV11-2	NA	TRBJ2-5	CASSLGINQETQYF	TGTGCCAGCAGCTTAGGCATAAACCAAGAGACCCAGTACTTC
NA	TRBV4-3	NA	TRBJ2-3	CASSQDGGPSGDTQYF	TGCGCCAGCAGCCAAGATGGAGGCCCCTCAGGGGATACGCAGTATTTT
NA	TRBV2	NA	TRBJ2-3	CASINWDTQYF	TGTGCCAGCATCAATTGGGATACGCAGTATTTT
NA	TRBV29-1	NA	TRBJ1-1	CSVENPRGSMNTEAFF	TGCAGCGTTGAAAACCCCCGGGGGAGTATGAACACTGAAGCTTTCTTT
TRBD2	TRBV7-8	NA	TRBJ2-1	CASSLAGTSGGSYNEQFF	TGTGCCAGCAGCTTAGCGGGGACTAGCGGGGGAAGCTACAATGAGCAGTTCTTC
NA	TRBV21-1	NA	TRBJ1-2	CASSITGTGLDYGYTF	TGTGCCAGCAGCATCACCGGGACAGGGTTAGACTATGGCTACACCTTC
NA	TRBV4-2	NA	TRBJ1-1	CASSPQVLNTEAFF	TGTGCCAGCAGCCCCCAAGTCTTGAACACTGAAGCTTTCTTT
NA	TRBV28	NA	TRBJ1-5	CASSLGNPSSVSQHF	TGTGCCAGCAGTCTGGGGAACCCAAGTTCTGTTTCCCAGCATTTT
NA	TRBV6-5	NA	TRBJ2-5	CASSYLDRQETQYF	TGTGCCAGCAGTTACTTAGACAGGCAAGAGACCCAGTACTTC
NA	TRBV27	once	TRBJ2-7	CASSLFPDSYEQYF	TGTGCCAGCAGTTTATTTCCGGATTCCTACGAGCAGTACTTC
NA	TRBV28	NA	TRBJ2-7	CASRVRGDSYEQYF	TGTGCCAGCAGGGTTAGGGGGGACTCCTACGAGCAGTACTTC